These 4 T cell receptor beta chains were all obtained from the same sample, sequenced in a study of blood T cell repertoires in COVID-19. The assay was immunoSEQ multiplex PCR, and TCRdb's table has in-frame clones only and misses some. The top ten hold around 6% of the sample, which has approximately 63,000 clones, approximately 79% seen once. The sequencing sample was made of peripheral blood. Receptors were obtained from a woman between 65 and 79 years old with acute or convalescent COVID-19.

This chain joins TRBV3-1 (or the pseudogene TRBV3-2) and TRBJ2-1; 8 bases match TRBD2. The length of the CDR3 is 15 residues. Germline CDR1 reads LGHDT; CDR2 reads YNNKEL (reference sequence). Germline trimming cut 1 base from V and 7 bases from J; bases unmatched to any gene: 6. The CDR3 DNA reads as TGTGCCAGCAGCCAAGTGGTAGCGGGGCGAAATGAGCAGTTCTTC. It is translated as CASSQVVAGRNEQFF.

The chain has TRBV7-6 and TRBJ2-1; 10 bases map to TRBD2. Germline CDR1 and CDR2: SGHVS and FNYEAQ. J gave up 5 bases and V 2 bases, and 9 bases lay outside the gene matches. There are 17 residues in the CDR3. Here the CDR3 DNA reads TGTGCCAGCAGCTTATGGGCGGGAACTAGCGGGGACAATGAGCAGTTCTTC. Protein product: CASSLWAGTSGDNEQFF.

The V gene is TRBV6-5, the J gene TRBJ1-6, with a weak D call TRBD1 (6 bases). Germline loops: CDR1 MNHEY, CDR2 SVGAGI. The CDR3 has 15 amino acids. V lost 6 bases and J lost 7, with 16 bases in between. CDR3 nucleotide sequence: TGTGCCAGCAGGATACAGGGCTTGGGAAATTCACCCCTCCACTTT. It encodes CASRIQGLGNSPLHF.

The gene calls are TRBV28 and TRBJ2-1; D remains unclear. CDR3 length: 13 residues. Trimming removed 2 bases at V and 4 bases at J, with 6 bases between. The V gene's germline CDR1 is MDHEN and CDR2 SYDVKM. The CDR3 spells CASSLVTYNEQFF. CDR3 DNA: TGTGCCAGCAGTTTAGTCACTTACAATGAGCAGTTCTTC.